These 7 T cell receptor beta chains share one sample of origin, sequenced in a study of shared clonotypes between healthy human individuals. The data were produced by immunoSEQ multiplex PCR, yet TCRdb's version contains in-frame clones alone and is incomplete. The repertoire holds around 2.3 million clones, with approximately 96% as singletons. The sample taken for sequencing was naive CD4+ T cells sorted from blood. Described subset: CD45RA+ positively selected. The receptor set was obtained from a man aged 18 to 30 in good health.

This chain uses TRBV9 with TRBJ2-2, with D possibly matching TRBD2 (6 bases). The CDR3 contains 15 residues. Trimming stripped 2 bases from V and 2 bases from J, with 10 bases between. Per germline, CDR1 SGDLS and CDR2 YYNGEE. CDR3 in amino acids: CASSVEGHNTGELFF. The CDR3 DNA reads TGTGCCAGCAGCGTGGAGGGCCACAACACCGGGGAGCTGTTTTTT.

The J gene is TRBJ2-2, the V gene TRBV2; the match to TRBD1 covers 7 bases. CDR1 SNHLY and CDR2 FYNNEI come from the germline V gene. The J segment lost 6 bases and the V segment lost 7 bases, leaving 5 bases of the junction unmatched. The CDR3 covers 13 residues. Here the CDR3 reads CASKWQGAGELFF. DNA for the CDR3: TGTGCCAGCAAGTGGCAGGGGGCCGGGGAGCTGTTTTTT.

The genes are TRBV6-7 and TRBJ1-3; D unresolved. TRBV6-7 is identified as an open reading frame with a role that is uncertain. The CDR3 extends over 15 amino acids. The V and J ends lost 6 bases and 3 bases respectively, with 15 bases between them. The CDR3 sequence: CASSLHGPDGNTIYF. As DNA, the CDR3 is TGTGCCAGCAGCTTACATGGTCCCGATGGAAACACCATATATTTT.

This rearrangement joins TRBV28 to TRBJ2-3; perhaps D is TRBD1 or TRBD2 (5 bases each). V was clipped by 7 bases and J by 7 bases, with 27 bases between them. CDR3 length: 17 amino acids. Germline V gives CDR1 MDHEN, CDR2 SYDVKM. CDR3 DNA sequence: TGTGCCAGCACCGACCTAGTGGCAGGGACCTTCGCAAATACGCAGTATTTT. Protein product: CASTDLVAGTFANTQYF.

The gene calls are TRBV19 and TRBJ1-1, with TRBD1 identical over 10 bases. The germline V gene encodes CDR1 LNHDA and CDR2 SQIVND (reference sequence). V lost 5 bases and J lost 0; bases outside the gene matches: 3. This CDR3 is 15 amino acids long. CDR3 loop: CASSGQGVMNTEAFF. The CDR3 bases are TGTGCCAGTAGTGGACAGGGGGTCATGAACACTGAAGCTTTCTTT. Variable domain in full (rest from reference TRBV19 and TRBJ1-1): DGGITQSPKYLFRKEGQNVTLSCEQNLNHDAMYWYRQDPGQGLRLIYYSQIVNDFQKGDIAEGYSVSREKKESFPLTVTSAQKNPTAFYLCASSGQGVMNTEAFFGQGTRLTVV.

The rearrangement uses TRBV6-4 and TRBJ2-7; D gene uncertain. The V end lost 4 bases, the J end lost 0 bases, and 16 bases lay between the germline ends. The CDR3 totals 16 residues. Germline values: CDR1 MRHNA, CDR2 SNTAGT. The CDR3, as DNA: TGTGCCAGCAGTGCCCCCGTTTTCCGGAGCTCCTACGAGCAGTACTTC. Its translation is CASSAPVFRSSYEQYF.

Only one count was recorded for this clone. V usage is TRBV21-1 and J usage is TRBJ1-5; the table's D call, TRBD1, has no DNA check behind it. TRBV21-1 is shown as a pseudogene. The CDR3 loop spans 18 amino acids. CDR3 sequence (DNA): TGTGCCAGCAGCAAAGTTATACAGGGGCGTTATAGCAATCAGCCCCAGCATTTT. Translating it yields CASSKVIQGRYSNQPQHF.